What follows are 32 T cell receptor beta chains derived from one specimen sequenced in a study of regulatory T cells in long-lasting Graves disease. Time point in this sample: persistent/refractory GD, antithyroid drugs over 5 years with positive TRAb. Scientists built the TCR library using RNA that was extracted from PBMCs. In building TCR beta libraries, iRepertoire HTBI primers were used together with Arm-PCR of CDR3 regions. TCRdb used MiXCR to reprocess the multiplex PCR reads, holding one entry per CDR3 protein. This sample carries about 310,000 distinct CDR3 sequences, more than 20% of them seen once, and the ten largest clones take roughly three fifths. The material sequenced was peripheral blood mononuclear cells (PBMCs), taken when the disease was refractory, from a patient treated with antithyroid drugs. The source of these receptors is a female donor with Graves disease.

This clonotype occurred a few times. This chain's CDR3 is CASSAGQRDNTEAFF. DNA of the CDR3: TGTGCCAGCTCAGCGGGACAGCGAGACAACACTGAAGCTTTCTTT. V and J are TRBV18 and TRBJ1-1, with TRBD1 identical over 7 bases. Germline V gene data show CDR1 as KGHSH and CDR2 as LQKENI. The V and J ends lost 5 bases and 2 bases, in that order; junction bases with no gene match: 8. There are 15 residues in the CDR3.

The chain combines TRBV29-1 with TRBJ2-2, with 8 bases identical to TRBD1. With V trimmed by 8 bases and J by 5 bases, 4 bases remained unmatched. In germline, CDR1 is SQVTM, CDR2 ANQGSEA. The CDR3 covers 12 residues. For the CDR3, the DNA is TGCAGCACTACAGGGGGGACCGGGGAGCTGTTTTTT. Protein product: CSTTGGTGELFF.

The rearrangement joins TRBV6-2 or TRBV6-3 to TRBJ1-4, with D hard to call. Germline CDR1 is MNHEY and CDR2 is SVGEGT. The CDR3 totals 16 residues. V lost 5 bases and J 3 bases, leaving 16 bases between the germline ends. CDR3 coding DNA: TGTGCCAGCAGTGATGGGCACAACATCCCTAATGAAAAACTGTTTTTT. Its protein is CASSDGHNIPNEKLFF.

This clonotype was counted ten times or more. The chain links TRBV2 to TRBJ2-7; 10 bases are shared with TRBD2. V lost 4 bases to trimming and J lost 3 bases; unmatched junction nucleotides: 6. Germline CDR1 is SNHLY and CDR2 is FYNNEI. The CDR3 sequence is 15 residues long. CDR3 sequence: CASSAASGGGYEQYF. The CDR3 DNA is TGTGCCAGCAGTGCGGCTAGCGGGGGCGGCTACGAGCAGTACTTC.

The rearrangement uses TRBV19 and TRBJ2-7; D gene unclear. V lost 6 bases and J 2 bases, leaving 11 bases between the germline ends. Germline loops: CDR1 LNHDA, CDR2 SQIVND (reference sequence). This CDR3 contains 13 residues. The chain's CDR3 is CASSVDKTYEQYF. In nucleotides, the CDR3 is TGTGCCAGTAGCGTTGACAAGACCTACGAGCAGTACTTC.

This chain connects TRBV20-1 to TRBJ2-4; D gene uncertain. V lost 7 bases and J lost 6, with 7 bases in between. Looked up from germline, CDR1 is DFQATT and CDR2 is SNEGSKA (reference sequence). The CDR3 consists of 10 residues. This chain's CDR3 is CSVVRNIQYF. Here the CDR3 DNA reads TGCAGTGTGGTGAGAAACATTCAGTACTTC.

The rearrangement uses TRBV6-1 and TRBJ1-5; TRBD1 aligns across 11 bases. Germline assignment: CDR1 MNHNS and CDR2 SASEGT. The CDR3 contains 17 residues. J was trimmed by 3 bases and V by 7 bases; bases with no gene match: 11. In DNA form, the CDR3 reads TGTGCCAGCACCCCACCCGGGACAGGGGGGGACAATCAGCCCCAGCATTTT. It translates to CASTPPGTGGDNQPQHF.

On this clonotype itself: One end of the junction fails to match germline, which may point to a read error. The CDR3 here is CASSWEVDRGYQETQCF. The CDR3 DNA reads as TGTGCCAGCAGCTGGGAAGTGGACAGGGGGTACCAAGAGACCCAGTGCTTC. The genes are TRBV7-9 and TRBJ2-5; the match to TRBD1 covers 10 bases. This CDR3 spans 17 amino acids. The V gene's germline CDR1 is SEHNR and CDR2 FQNEAQ (reference sequence). The full variable domain, completed using reference TRBV7-9 and TRBJ2-5, is DTGVSQNPRHKITKRGQNVTFRCDPISEHNRLYWYRQTLGQGPEFLTYFQNEAQLEKSRLLSDRFSAERPKGSFSTLEIQRTEQGDSAMYLCASSWEVDRGYQETQCFGPGTRLLVL.

This clonotype was seen only once. A much larger clone lies a single base off, so this may be a read error. The chain couples TRBV3-1 to TRBJ1-4, with a weak D call TRBD1 (5 bases). The CDR3 spans 13 residues. Germline lookup yields CDR1 LGHDT and CDR2 YNNKEL (reference sequence). The CDR3: CASSQGRGEKPFF. Written as DNA, the CDR3 is TGTGCCAGCAGCCAAGGAAGGGGTGAAAAACCGTTTTTT.

This clonotype was seen repeatedly, ten times or more. The chain links TRBV10-3 to TRBJ1-1, with TRBD1 matching 9 bases. Per the germline V gene, CDR1 is ENHRY and CDR2 is SYGVKD. Germline trimming cut 8 bases from V and 5 bases from J; bases unmatched to any gene: 12. There are 15 residues in the CDR3. CDR3 nucleotides: TGTGCCATCGGGACGGAGGGACAGGGTATTACTGAAGCTTTCTTT. Protein product: CAIGTEGQGITEAFF.

V is TRBV5-5 and J is TRBJ2-7; D is tentatively TRBD1 or TRBD2 (5 bases each). Per germline, CDR1 SGHKS and CDR2 YYEKEE (reference sequence). The CDR3 runs 17 residues. Trimming left V 0 bases short and J 2 bases short, with 18 bases between. In DNA, the CDR3 is TGTGCCAGCAGCTTGGGGAGGATGGGGACGGAGACCTACGAGCAGTACTTC. The encoded protein is CASSLGRMGTETYEQYF.

This clonotype was counted only a few times. This chain connects TRBV5-1 to TRBJ2-2; TRBD1 aligns across 8 bases. With 0 bases clipped from V and 3 bases from J, the junction kept 1 base outside the gene matches. Looked up from germline, CDR1 is SGHRS and CDR2 is YFSETQ. The CDR3 is 15 amino acids. The CDR3 here is CASSLGQGHTGELFF. The CDR3 DNA follows: TGCGCCAGCAGCTTGGGACAGGGGCACACCGGGGAGCTGTTTTTT.

This sequence joins TRBV10-3 and TRBJ1-2; a weak D match, TRBD1 (5 bases). Trimming took 10 bases from V and 3 from J, leaving 12 bases between them. Germline V gene sequence: CDR1 ENHRY, CDR2 SYGVKD. The CDR3 length is 12 residues. The CDR3 DNA reads TGTGCCACGGACAACGGGGACTATGGCTACACCTTC. Translating it yields CATDNGDYGYTF.

DNA of the CDR3: TGTGCCAGCAGCTTACTAGGTTGGGGCAGATACGAGCAGTACTTC. It is translated as CASSLLGWGRYEQYF. V gene TRBV11-2 combines with J gene TRBJ2-7; D perhaps matches TRBD1 (5 bases). Germline CDR1 and CDR2: SGHAT and FQNNGV. The CDR3 runs 15 residues. Trimming took 2 bases from V and 4 from J, leaving 15 bases between them.

This clonotype came up many times. The chain is built from TRBV20-1 and TRBJ1-1; D not resolved. In germline, CDR1 is DFQATT, CDR2 SNEGSKA (reference sequence). This CDR3 spans 15 amino acids. Trimming removed 0 bases at V and 0 bases at J, with 11 bases between. For the CDR3, the DNA is TGCAGTGCTAGAGAGTTTACTCACATGAACACTGAAGCTTTCTTT. This gives the protein CSAREFTHMNTEAFF.

This chain links TRBV7-2 with TRBJ2-3; 10 bases are shared with TRBD2. V was clipped by 5 bases and J by 2 bases; unmatched bases: 7. This CDR3 region has 16 residues. Per the germline V gene, CDR1 is SGHTA and CDR2 is FQGNSA. For the CDR3, the DNA is TGTGCCAGCAGCCTCCCCGGGACTAGCGTCACAGATACGCAGTATTTT. As protein: CASSLPGTSVTDTQYF.

The sample holds a few counts of this clonotype. J is TRBJ1-5 and V is TRBV5-5; no firm D call. V was shortened by 0 bases and J by 3 bases, with 4 bases between the two germline ends. The CDR3 spans 13 residues. The germline CDR1 and CDR2 sequences are SGHKS and YYEKEE (reference sequence). CDR3 sequence (DNA): TGTGCCAGCAGCTTGGAGTCCAATCAGCCCCAGCATTTT. It specifies CASSLESNQPQHF.

The chain combines TRBV6-1 with TRBJ1-3; D remains ambiguous. CDR1 is MNHNS and CDR2 is SASEGT in the germline V gene. The CDR3 length is 12 residues. Deletions cut 6 bases from V and 4 bases from J, with 7 bases between. CDR3 sequence (DNA): TGTGCCAGCAGAGGGCCCGGAAACACCATATATTTT. Translated: CASRGPGNTIYF.

V is TRBV20-1 and J is TRBJ2-7, with D maybe TRBD2 (5 bases). This CDR3 has 10 amino acids. The germline gives CDR1 DFQATT, CDR2 SNEGSKA (reference sequence). Trimming removed 5 bases at V and 3 bases at J, with 5 bases between. The CDR3 DNA follows: TGCAGTGCTGAGGGCTACGAGCAGTACTTC. This encodes CSAEGYEQYF.

This clonotype was seen a few times. V gene TRBV20-1 combines with J gene TRBJ2-7, with 7 bases matching TRBD2. The CDR3 extends over 16 amino acids. Germline V gives CDR1 DFQATT, CDR2 SNEGSKA (reference sequence). V lost 0 bases to trimming and J lost 3 bases; unmatched junction nucleotides: 11. CDR3 residues: CSARDLGAGVIYEQYF. In nucleotides, the CDR3 is TGCAGTGCTAGAGATCTCGGGGCGGGAGTAATCTACGAGCAGTACTTC.

This clonotype has more than one count but fewer than ten. Written as DNA, the CDR3 is TGCAGTGCTAGAGATTCGGCCCGCACTGAAGCTTTCTTT. Its protein is CSARDSARTEAFF. V and J are TRBV20-1 and TRBJ1-1; no firm D call. Looked up from germline, CDR1 is DFQATT and CDR2 is SNEGSKA (reference sequence). The ends were cut back, 0 bases at V and 4 bases at J, with 9 bases in the middle. The CDR3 extends over 13 amino acids.

This clonotype showed up just a few times. V and J are TRBV30 and TRBJ2-7; D is perhaps TRBD1 (6 bases). V gave up 0 bases and J gave up 6 bases, with 12 bases separating them. The CDR3 extends over 13 amino acids. The germline CDR1 and CDR2 sequences are GTSNPN and SVGIG (reference sequence). The CDR3 DNA sequence: TGTGCCTGGAGTGTACAGGGAGTAGGCGAGCAGTACTTC. It is translated as CAWSVQGVGEQYF.

This clonotype occurred once. The V and J genes are TRBV7-2 and TRBJ1-3, with no clear D. The CDR3 consists of 15 residues. Germline loops: CDR1 SGHTA, CDR2 FQGNSA. Trimming removed 7 bases from V and 0 bases from J, with 13 bases in between. This CDR3 reads CASTPMSGSGNTIYF. The CDR3 nucleotides read TGTGCCAGCACCCCTATGTCCGGCTCTGGAAACACCATATATTTT.

V gene TRBV6-1 combines with J gene TRBJ1-1; D unclear. The CDR3 spans 14 residues. Deletions cut 7 bases from V and 2 bases from J, with 14 bases between. The germline CDR1 and CDR2 sequences are MNHNS and SASEGT. The CDR3 DNA reads TGTGCCAGCACCTGGGCGACACAAAACACTGAAGCTTTCTTT. It specifies CASTWATQNTEAFF.

This clonotype was found once. The rearrangement uses TRBV4-3 and TRBJ1-3; 7 bases agree with TRBD1. CDR1 and CDR2 (germline): LGHNA, YSLEER. J lost 3 bases, V lost 4 bases, and 6 bases had no gene match. This CDR3 comprises 15 residues. This CDR3 is CASSLGQVGGNTIYF. Written as DNA, the CDR3 is TGCGCCAGCAGCCTCGGACAGGTTGGTGGAAACACCATATATTTT.

This clonotype was seen a few times. At one of its ends the junction is not consistent with the germline gene, which may arise from a read error. This chain uses TRBV15 with TRBJ1-2, with a tentative D call TRBD1 (6 bases). CDR3 length equals 16 residues. Germline-derived CDR1 and CDR2 are LNHNV and YYDKDF (reference sequence). The CDR3 nucleotides read TGTGCCGCCAGCAGGCAAGACAGGTTCCTTAACTATGGCTACACCTTC. Translation: CAASRQDRFLNYGYTF. Filled out from reference TRBV15 and TRBJ1-2, the complete variable domain reads DAMVIQNPRYQVTQFGKPVTLSCSQTLNHNVMYWYQQKSSQAPKLLFHYYDKDFNNEADTPDNFQSRRPNTSFCFLDIRSPGLGDTAMYLCAASRQDRFLNYGYTFGSGTRLTVV.

This clonotype has more than one count but fewer than ten. This may be a read error, as it is one base from a much larger clone. V gene TRBV12-3 or TRBV12-4 combines with J gene TRBJ1-2; D is ambiguous. V shed 5 bases and J shed 4 bases, with 17 bases lying between them. This CDR3 spans 15 amino acids. Here the CDR3 DNA reads TGTGCCAGCAGTCCTTTTCTTCGAGACGGCTATGGCTACACCTTC. Translated: CASSPFLRDGYGYTF.

The table lists this clonotype with many counts. V is TRBV6-1 and J is TRBJ2-7; tentative D call: TRBD2 (5 bases). V lost 3 bases to trimming and J lost 4 bases, with 16 bases between them. CDR3 size: 15 residues. Germline V gene data show CDR1 as MNHNS and CDR2 as SASEGT. DNA of the CDR3: TGTGCCAGCAGTGACCGGGATCGGGCTTCATACGAGCAGTACTTC. This gives the protein CASSDRDRASYEQYF.

This clonotype has a count of ten or more. The rearrangement links TRBV6-5 to TRBJ1-4, with TRBD1 matching over 7 bases. The CDR3 is 15 residues long. Germline V gene data show CDR1 as MNHEY and CDR2 as SVGAGI. J lost 5 bases, V lost 4 bases, and 7 bases had no gene match. The CDR3 spells CASSSRQGWNEKLFF. CDR3 sequence (DNA): TGTGCCAGCAGTTCCCGACAGGGATGGAATGAAAAACTGTTTTTT.

The chain employs TRBV9 and TRBJ2-7; 8 bases match TRBD2. The CDR3 sequence is 14 residues long. The V gene end was trimmed by 7 bases and the J gene end by 3 bases; junction bases not matched to a gene: 9. Germline CDR1 is SGDLS and CDR2 is YYNGEE. DNA for the CDR3: TGTGCCAGCTCAGGACGGGAGGGCGACTACGAGCAGTACTTC. Residues: CASSGREGDYEQYF.

The chain combines TRBV29-1 with TRBJ2-3; D is unresolved. The CDR3 loop spans 12 amino acids. Looked up from germline, CDR1 is SQVTM and CDR2 is ANQGSEA. V was cut by 4 bases and J by 6 bases, with 11 bases left in between. The CDR3 here is CSVAEIRDTQYF. DNA for the CDR3: TGCAGCGTTGCTGAGATCAGGGATACGCAGTATTTT.

Points on this clonotype: A much larger clone lies a single base off, so this may be a read error. This chain joins TRBV25-1 and TRBJ2-7, with D hard to call. This CDR3 region has 15 residues. Trimming removed 6 bases from V and 0 bases from J, with 15 bases in between. Germline-derived CDR1 and CDR2 are MGHDK and SYGVNS. The CDR3 reads CASSETPDPSYEQYF. In DNA, the CDR3 is TGTGCCAGCAGCGAGACCCCGGATCCCTCCTACGAGCAGTACTTC.